In its sample, the clone carrying this T cell receptor (beta chain) was seen a few times. Its specificity is not known. The data originate from a study of CD8 T cells in ankylosing spondylitis. Notes on the study in general: From matched ankylosing spondylitis synovial fluid, disease-linked clones were reportedly recovered at significantly enriched levels. Peripheral blood held disease-linked clones only at relatively low frequency, and these were CD8+. Past research had described some motif variants in reactive arthritis synovial fluid and blood.

TCRdb fed the 5' RACE reads into MiXCR, producing one record per CDR3 protein. This sample has about 350,000 distinct CDR3 sequences, with roughly 20% found just once. The sequence was collected from a male donor with ankylosing spondylitis or in good health (not recorded which). Sequencing was carried out using blood, either unsorted or a sorted T cell fraction (not recorded which).

CDR3 sequence (DNA): TGTGCCAGCAGCTTCGAGCCCGGGGAGCTGTTTTTT. This encodes CASSFEPGELFF. The rearrangement uses TRBV5-6 and TRBJ2-2; D gene ambiguous. V was shortened by 2 bases and J by 6 bases, with 5 bases between the two germline ends. The length of the CDR3 is 12 residues. CDR1 SGHDT and CDR2 YYEEEE come from the germline V gene.